The rows below give T cell receptor beta chains drawn from one sample of a study of blood T cell repertoires in COVID-19. This table comes from immunoSEQ multiplex PCR, and its TCRdb copy is limited to in-frame clones, with some not included. The sample yields 40,000 or so clones, 90% seen once. The sequenced sample consisted of peripheral blood. The receptors derive from a man between 60 and 75 years old with active or convalescent COVID-19. Both conserved end residues are part of each CDR3. The D gene is left open where the match is weak. Size is stated for part of the rows, as once, few or many counts, or as a class when the clone is expanded.

TRBV5-6	TRBD2	-	17	TRBJ2-5	CASSFPLLAGDQETQYF	TGTGCCAGCAGCTTTCCTTTACTAGCGGGAGACCAAGAGACCCAGTACTTC
TRBV6-5	-	few	14	TRBJ1-5	CASSYSQEGQPQHF	TGTGCCAGCAGTTACTCTCAGGAAGGCCAGCCCCAGCATTTT
TRBV5-1	TRBD1	-	13	TRBJ1-2	CASSCRGRNGYTF	TGCGCCAGCAGCTGCAGGGGGCGGAATGGCTACACCTTC
TRBV7-7	-	-	13	TRBJ2-2	CASSSSGFGELFF	TGTGCTAGCAGCTCGTCGGGGTTTGGGGAGCTGTTTTTT
TRBV4-1	-	-	14	TRBJ2-3	CASSQVLPTDTQYF	TGCGCCAGCAGCCAAGTTCTCCCCACAGATACGCAGTATTTT
TRBV4-1	-	few	17	TRBJ2-4	CASSQVSMEHSRNIQYF	TGCGCCAGCAGCCAAGTAAGTATGGAGCATTCCAGAAACATTCAGTACTTC
TRBV27	TRBD2	-	16	TRBJ2-1	CASSPTTSGRAHEQFF	TGTGCCAGCAGTCCAACGACTAGCGGGAGGGCCCATGAGCAGTTCTTC
TRBV28	-	-	13	TRBJ2-5	CASGGGAEETQYF	TGTGCCAGCGGAGGGGGGGCAGAGGAGACCCAGTACTTC
TRBV5-1	TRBD1	-	17	TRBJ2-7	CASSPGRRGQKSYEQYF	TGCGCCAGCAGCCCTGGTAGAAGGGGGCAAAAGTCCTACGAGCAGTACTTC
TRBV30	TRBD1	few	11	TRBJ2-7	CAWDRGFEQYF	TGTGCCTGGGACAGGGGATTCGAGCAGTACTTC
TRBV5-1	-	-	14	TRBJ2-2	CASSHRANTGELFF	TGCGCCAGCAGCCACAGAGCGAACACCGGGGAGCTGTTTTTT
TRBV4-1	-	-	13	TRBJ2-5	CASSPRVKETQYF	TGCGCCAGCAGCCCCAGGGTCAAAGAGACCCAGTACTTC
TRBV6-4	TRBD2	few	24	TRBJ2-7	CASIGSKSGLAGGSRKGRSYEQYF	TGTGCCAGCATTGGCTCAAAATCAGGACTAGCGGGAGGTAGTCGAAAAGGGCGGTCCTACGAGCAGTACTTC
TRBV18	-	few	15	TRBJ2-7	CASSPFRDSSYEQYF	TGTGCCAGCTCACCATTTCGCGACAGCTCCTACGAGCAGTACTTC
TRBV6-5	TRBD2	once	15	TRBJ2-2	CASSSAGGPVGELFF	TGTGCCAGCAGTTCCGCGGGAGGGCCTGTCGGGGAGCTGTTTTTT
TRBV2	TRBD1	-	16	TRBJ2-3	CASSFAGQGKKDTQYF	TGTGCCAGCAGTTTTGCAGGACAGGGTAAGAAGGATACGCAGTATTTT
TRBV7-3	TRBD2	-	12	TRBJ2-1	CASSWGGNEQFF	TGTGCCAGCAGTTGGGGGGGCAATGAGCAGTTCTTC
TRBV2	-	few	13	TRBJ1-1	CASSVAGPTEAFF	TGTGCCAGCAGTGTGGCAGGGCCCACTGAAGCTTTCTTT
TRBV20-1	TRBD2	-	15	TRBJ2-1	CSASPLAGARNEQFF	TGCAGTGCTAGTCCTCTAGCGGGAGCTCGAAATGAGCAGTTCTTC
TRBV5-6	-	-	12	TRBJ2-2	CASSLGVGELFF	TGTGCCAGCAGCTTAGGGGTAGGGGAGCTGTTTTTT
TRBV28	TRBD2	-	18	TRBJ2-3	CASSFMITAGGNTDTQYF	TGTGCCAGCAGTTTCATGATCACAGCGGGAGGTAACACAGATACGCAGTATTTT
TRBV21-1	-	-	15	TRBJ1-6	CASSNPGQGNSPLHF	TGTGCCAGCAGCAACCCGGGACAGGGAAATTCACCCCTCCACTTT
TRBV10-2	-	-	12	TRBJ2-1	CASSERYDEQFF	TGCGCCAGCAGTGAGCGGTACGATGAGCAGTTCTTC
TRBV11-2	-	-	17	TRBJ2-5	CASSLDYVQAQVETQYF	TGTGCCAGCAGCTTAGATTACGTACAGGCCCAAGTGGAGACCCAGTACTTC
TRBV9	-	-	13	TRBJ2-2	CASSVVSTGELFF	TGTGCCAGCAGCGTGGTCAGCACCGGGGAGCTGTTTTTT
TRBV29-1	-	-	18	TRBJ2-1	CSVEDVRQEPLSYNEQFF	TGCAGCGTTGAAGATGTCAGACAGGAACCTCTCTCCTACAATGAGCAGTTCTTC
TRBV13	TRBD1	-	14	TRBJ2-7	CASSENRGAYEQYF	TGTGCCAGCAGCGAAAACAGGGGCGCCTACGAGCAGTACTTC
TRBV2	-	-	14	TRBJ1-4	CASSDRDKNEKLFF	TGTGCCAGCAGTGACAGGGACAAGAATGAAAAACTGTTTTTT
TRBV3-1/TRBV3-2	-	-	16	TRBJ1-3	CASSQVGAERRNTIYF	TGTGCCAGCAGCCAAGTAGGTGCGGAACGGAGAAACACCATATATTTT
TRBV5-1	-	-	13	TRBJ2-3	CASSLQFTDTQYF	TGCGCCAGCAGCTTACAGTTTACAGATACGCAGTATTTT
TRBV2	-	-	17	TRBJ2-3	CASSDEQQGYYTDTQYF	TGTGCCAGCAGCGACGAACAACAGGGTTATTACACAGATACGCAGTATTTT
TRBV28	TRBD2	large	18	TRBJ2-7	CASSPWTSVLKNSYEQYF	TGTGCCAGCAGTCCTTGGACTAGCGTCCTGAAAAACTCCTACGAGCAGTACTTC
TRBV7-9	-	-	13	TRBJ1-2	CASSPPRAVGYTF	TGTGCCAGCAGCCCGCCCAGGGCAGTTGGCTACACCTTC
TRBV7-2	TRBD1	-	16	TRBJ2-7	CASSPYGQGISYEQYF	TGTGCCAGCAGCCCATACGGACAGGGGATATCCTACGAGCAGTACTTC
TRBV27	TRBD2	-	17	TRBJ2-3	CASSPREGAGGVDTQYF	TGTGCCAGCAGTCCACGCGAGGGAGCGGGAGGGGTAGATACGCAGTATTTT
TRBV28	-	-	15	TRBJ2-7	CASTSEEQGRYEQYF	TGTGCCAGCACCTCAGAAGAACAGGGAAGGTACGAGCAGTACTTC
TRBV6-5	-	-	15	TRBJ1-3	CASSYYGGPGNTIYF	TGTGCCAGCAGTTACTATGGGGGCCCTGGAAACACCATATATTTT
TRBV27	-	once	14	TRBJ2-5	CASSLSIGGETQYF	TGTGCCAGCAGTTTATCGATAGGAGGGGAGACCCAGTACTTC
TRBV5-1	-	-	16	TRBJ1-2	CASSPGPTGPPNGYTF	TGCGCCAGCAGCCCGGGGCCCACAGGGCCCCCAAATGGCTACACCTTC
TRBV30	TRBD1	-	18	TRBJ1-2	CAWSQTLGQAPNFYGYTF	TGTGCCTGGAGCCAAACCCTCGGACAGGCCCCTAACTTCTATGGCTACACCTTC
TRBV5-6	-	-	14	TRBJ1-3	CASSRGVSGNTIYF	TGTGCCAGCAGCCGAGGCGTCTCTGGAAACACCATATATTTT
TRBV11-2	TRBD2	-	14	TRBJ2-7	CASSEGLASYEQYF	TGTGCCAGCAGCGAGGGACTAGCCTCCTACGAGCAGTACTTC
TRBV12-3/TRBV12-4	-	-	13	TRBJ2-7	CASSFGRPYEQYF	TGTGCCAGCAGTTTCGGTCGCCCCTACGAGCAGTACTTC
TRBV28	TRBD1	-	18	TRBJ1-1	CASSNRLIFRDRGTEAFF	TGTGCCAGCAGTAACCGTCTAATTTTCCGGGACAGGGGGACTGAAGCTTTCTTT
TRBV9	-	-	16	TRBJ2-1	CASSKTMGSPTNEQFF	TGTGCCAGCAGCAAAACAATGGGCTCCCCCACGAATGAGCAGTTCTTC
TRBV18	-	-	15	TRBJ2-7	CASSPQRVASYEQYF	TGTGCCAGCTCACCCCAGCGGGTAGCGTCCTACGAGCAGTACTTC
TRBV7-3	-	-	13	TRBJ2-5	CASSFYPGETQYF	TGTGCCAGCAGCTTTTATCCCGGAGAGACCCAGTACTTC
TRBV7-2	TRBD2	once	14	TRBJ2-7	CASSLVAGQYEQYF	TGTGCCAGCAGCTTAGTAGCGGGTCAGTACGAGCAGTACTTC
TRBV6-5	-	medium-sized	13	TRBJ2-7	CASSYGGYYEQYF	TGTGCCAGCAGTTACGGCGGTTACTACGAGCAGTACTTC
TRBV20-1	-	-	14	TRBJ1-5	CSASQGDSNQPQHF	TGCAGTGCTAGTCAAGGGGATAGCAATCAGCCCCAGCATTTT
TRBV5-1	-	once	15	TRBJ1-1	CASSFPGMMNTEAFF	TGCGCCAGCAGCTTCCCCGGGATGATGAACACTGAAGCTTTCTTT
TRBV3-1/TRBV3-2	TRBD2	-	16	TRBJ2-7	CASSQDLLAGVYEQYF	TGTGCCAGCAGCCAAGATCTCTTAGCGGGAGTCTACGAGCAGTACTTC
TRBV2	-	few	14	TRBJ2-7	CASTPRQGSYEQYF	TGTGCCAGCACGCCTCGACAAGGCTCGTACGAGCAGTACTTC
TRBV5-4	-	-	12	TRBJ1-6	CASSGNNSPLHF	TGTGCCAGCAGCGGCAATAATTCACCCCTCCACTTT
TRBV27	-	-	14	TRBJ1-2	CARSSRGGARGYTF	TGTGCCCGCAGCTCACGGGGGGGGGCACGGGGCTACACCTTC
TRBV7-9	TRBD2	-	18	TRBJ2-7	CASSFARASGRGSYEQYF	TGTGCCAGCAGCTTCGCCCGGGCTAGCGGGAGGGGCTCCTACGAGCAGTACTTC
TRBV7-2	TRBD2	-	16	TRBJ2-1	CASSSAGVASYNEQFF	TGTGCCAGCAGCTCAGCGGGAGTGGCGTCCTACAATGAGCAGTTCTTC
TRBV18	-	-	13	TRBJ1-2	CASSPPSNYGYTF	TGTGCCAGCTCACCACCTAGTAACTATGGCTACACCTTC
TRBV7-9	-	-	17	TRBJ2-2	CASSPSRRGGGTGELFF	TGTGCCAGCAGCCCCTCCCGGCGGGGAGGGGGCACCGGGGAGCTGTTTTTT
TRBV19	TRBD1	-	19	TRBJ1-1	CASSAYPGQGASGRTEAFF	TGTGCCAGTAGTGCCTACCCGGGACAGGGGGCATCGGGAAGGACTGAAGCTTTCTTT